These 8 T cell receptor beta chains came from one sample sequenced in a study of blood T cell repertoires in COVID-19. Generated by immunoSEQ multiplex PCR, the TCRdb table keeps only in-frame clones and is missing some. There are 55,000 to 80,000 clones in the sample; roughly 89% occur only once, and about 10% lies in the top ten. The sample comprised peripheral blood. Receptor source: an elderly man with acute or convalescent COVID-19.

This chain's CDR3 is CASSQMAQNTEAFF. Written as DNA, the CDR3 is TGTGCCAGCAGCCAAATGGCCCAGAACACTGAAGCTTTCTTT. The genes are TRBV3-1 (or the pseudogene TRBV3-2) and TRBJ1-1; no firm D call. Germline V gene lookup returns CDR1 LGHDT and CDR2 YNNKEL (reference sequence). Trimming stripped 2 bases from V and 1 base from J, with 8 bases between. This CDR3 comprises 14 residues.

This chain joins TRBV24-1 and TRBJ1-1; TRBD1 is a possible D gene (6 bases). CDR1 and CDR2 (germline): KGHDR, SFDVKD. V lost 4 bases, J lost 1 base, and 9 bases lay in between. This CDR3 has 14 amino acids. The CDR3 loop is CATSDSTGNTEAFF. The CDR3 DNA follows: TGTGCCACCAGTGACTCGACAGGGAACACTGAAGCTTTCTTT.

For the CDR3, the DNA is TGTGCCAGCAGCTGGCAGGAGACCCAGTACTTC. Its translation: CASSWQETQYF. This chain connects TRBV5-6 to TRBJ2-5, with unresolved D. The CDR3 totals 11 residues. In germline, CDR1 is SGHDT, CDR2 YYEEEE. With 3 bases removed from V and 5 bases from J, the gap between germline ends came to 5 bases.

V gene TRBV27 combines with J gene TRBJ1-4; D gene uncertain. Germline CDR1 and CDR2: MNHEY and SMNVEV (reference sequence). The CDR3 runs to 13 residues. V dropped 6 bases and J dropped 8 bases, with 13 bases sitting between them. The CDR3: CASSYYTGEKLFF. In DNA, the CDR3 is TGTGCCAGCAGCTACTACACCGGGGAAAAACTGTTTTTT.

This clone was detected once. The chain has TRBV19 and TRBJ1-5, with D perhaps matching TRBD1 (5 bases). V lost 0 bases and J 3 bases, leaving 9 bases between the germline ends. The CDR3 totals 15 residues. Germline V gene data show CDR1 as LNHDA and CDR2 as SQIVND (reference sequence). This CDR3 reads CASSIETAFNQPQHF. Here the CDR3 DNA reads TGTGCCAGTAGTATAGAGACAGCCTTCAATCAGCCCCAGCATTTT.

This clone was observed a single time. J is TRBJ2-3 and V is TRBV2; 7 positions match TRBD1. Germline V gene sequence: CDR1 SNHLY, CDR2 FYNNEI. The CDR3 has 15 amino acids. With V trimmed by 4 bases and J by 0 bases, 4 bases remained unmatched. The CDR3 bases are TGTGCCAGCAGTGGGGGGACAGCTAGCACAGATACGCAGTATTTT. Translating it yields CASSGGTASTDTQYF.

The CDR3: CASSYGTGVSYEQYF. The CDR3 DNA reads as TGCGCCAGCAGCTACGGGACAGGGGTTTCCTACGAGCAGTACTTC. The chain recombines TRBV4-1 with TRBJ2-7; 10 bases fit TRBD1. V was clipped by 5 bases and J by 1 base; unmatched bases: 5. The V gene's germline CDR1 is MGHRA and CDR2 YSYEKL. The CDR3 sequence is 15 residues long.

This chain joins TRBV18 and TRBJ1-1; no reliable D call. Deletions cut 5 bases from V and 11 bases from J, with 12 bases between. Looked up from germline, CDR1 is KGHSH and CDR2 is LQKENI. The CDR3 runs 11 residues. The CDR3 protein is CASSSLGSAFF. CDR3 in DNA: TGTGCCAGCTCATCCCTAGGGAGCGCTTTCTTT.